Detailed here is one T cell receptor beta chain. Which antigen it targets is not known. Per-nucleotide qualities are absent, and no much larger clonotype sits a single base away. The cohort was made up of about 670 healthy bone marrow donors. At the time of sampling, every cohort member was nominally healthy, though immune exposures that went unrecorded were likely present. The donor tested CMV seronegative, placing the donor among the 352 seronegative members of the cohort. Each donor provided a peripheral blood sample, and peripheral blood mononuclear cells were used for TCR beta sequencing. Genomic DNA was extracted from the blood cell samples with the Qiagen DNeasy Blood Extraction Kit. The data were obtained in a study of cytomegalovirus exposure and HLA in healthy donors (dated by TCRdb to 2015 to 2018). Some background on the complete study: In an earlier analysis of fewer than 750 of the donors, approximately 300 Gb of sequence data and 90 million to 130 million unique TCR beta sequences from about 179 million T cells were reported. Roughly 310 gigabases of sequencing data and approximately 84 million unique TCR sequences were included in an early release covering several hundred HLA-typed donors. Of the 350 to 450 genotyped donors, roughly 80% fell in the genetic ancestry cluster associated with self-reported Caucasian donors. The study aimed to test whether signatures of past pathogen exposure could be identified by cataloging public T cell receptors. The study profiled the T cell repertoires of more than 500 subjects by immunosequencing and related them to cytomegalovirus serostatus. Besides the first cohort of 550 to 750 subjects, a separate validation cohort made up of some 110 different subjects was used. High-throughput TCR immunosequencing, statistical association of individual TCRs with disease status, and machine learning were combined to predict cytomegalovirus infection status. A later analysis re-analyzed previously published TCR beta repertoires from approximately 700 donors and added high-resolution HLA genotyping to study TCR occurrence patterns. Rather than drawing on any new phenotypic data, the later analysis identified candidate immune exposures from TCR beta sequences and the way those sequences occurred across donors. An earlier analysis of 587 of the donors used high-throughput TCR beta sequencing to judge whether each TCR beta V gene segment behaved as functional or pseudogenic. Alongside the repertoire data, information on donor age, sex, ethnicity and CMV serostatus was compiled. Genome-wide SNP genotypes for about three fifths of the roughly 670 donors were used in a later genetic analysis, which treated that subset as a discovery cohort. Every repertoire in the discovery cohort had been generated on one and the same sequencing platform. Class I and class II HLA loci were covered by the typing at four-digit resolution. Typing coverage differed by locus: A, B, C, DRB1 and DQB1 were typed in roughly 629-640 donors, DQA1 in roughly 500, DPA1 in 600 to 610, and DPB1 in 450 to 490. Five DR-DQ haplotypes were handled as single units for association and clustering because linkage in the cohort was strong. Across approximately 400 genotyped donors of the cohort, an average of about 220,000 unique TCR beta nucleotide sequences per donor were sequenced, and roughly a sixth of those sequences were non-productive. Overall study results and their limits: The earlier analysis of fewer than 750 of the donors excluded fewer than 20 rarely observed V segments, including chromosome 9 orphons, because counts were too low. Immune exposure information for the cohort was limited to CMV serostatus. In a later analysis, HLA-associated TCR beta chains were found to be more clonally expanded and to have lower generation probabilities than equally common non-associated chains. A group of highly shared sequence variants was considered likely to be a technical artifact of the sequencing pipeline. The cohort was sequenced for TCR beta chains only, and without alpha or paired-chain data the features that could be detected were limited. Assigning TCR associations to individual alleles was difficult when HLA alleles, especially DR and DQ, strongly co-occurred. According to a later analysis, TCR association rates differed among HLA loci, with DRB1 alleles showing the most associated TCRs and HLA-C alleles showing the fewest. According to the authors, the approach could potentially be generalized to other disease states and immunological phenotypes. In vitro tests confirmed that a few of the cytomegalovirus-associated TCR beta chains recognize cytomegalovirus antigens. A later genetic analysis associated a missense DCLRE1C variant with V-gene and J-gene trimming of TCR beta chains, and an independent cohort replicated the association. Most CMV-associated TCR beta chains appeared to be HLA-restricted in a later analysis, and the HLA associations seemed to be driven largely by CMV exposure. Across donors, most TCR sequences were observed very rarely, whereas some public TCRs were present in many individuals. Linkage disequilibrium might explain the correlated functional status among segregating V segments, but an unknown experimental factor could not be excluded. According to a later analysis, parvovirus B19, influenza, CMV and Epstein-Barr virus appeared linked to several top co-occurrence clusters. In a later genetic analysis, fewer N-insertions in productive TCRs were reported among donors in an Asian-associated ancestry cluster than the approximately 710-donor mean. Broadly in line with IMGT annotations, most TCR beta V segments showed up in productive rearrangements about 87% or about 30% of the time in an earlier analysis of approximately 600 of the donors. The classifier was reported to diagnose cytomegalovirus status with high specificity and sensitivity in both the original and validation cohorts. Because some donors lacked HLA typing at each locus, the association tests relied only on the typed subset. In the study, some 160 TCR beta chains were listed as associated with cytomegalovirus. Roughly uniform sequencing depth across donors was assumed in presence/absence analyses, although this assumption may not hold. A later analysis associated about 18,000 TCR beta sequences with specific HLA alleles at a false discovery rate of 0.05. A further reported finding was that TCR beta sequences accurately predicted the HLA-A and HLA-B alleles for most subjects in the first cohort.

The library was generated by the immunoSEQ multiplex PCR assay. The multiplex PCR relied on a mix of 60 forward primers for TCR Vbeta segments and 13 reverse primers for TCR Jbeta segments. Amplification of the CDR3 region of rearranged TCR beta genes was performed with a multiplex PCR assay on genomic DNA. Amplified TCR beta libraries were sequenced as 87-base-pair reads on the Illumina HiSeq System. In the paper's pipeline: A later analysis tallied tens of millions of unique TCR beta chains across the roughly 610 repertoires, and roughly 11 million of those chains were shared by two or more donors. Raw reads were error-corrected and collapsed into unique sequences by a nearest-neighbor algorithm in which closely related sequences were merged to remove PCR and sequencing errors. To assign V, D and J gene segments, CDR3 sequences were aligned to IMGT reference sequences. Each retained sequence needed at least a six-nucleotide match to both a V gene segment and a J gene segment. A rearrangement counted as productive if the CDR3 had no stop codons and remained in frame with V and J, and every other rearrangement counted as non-productive. CDR3 was defined according to IMGT convention as the region running from the second conserved V-encoded cysteine to the conserved J-encoded phenylalanine. Sequences without an unambiguous match to a single V gene segment were excluded from the earlier analysis of several hundred of the donors. An earlier analysis of about 600 of the donors called V segments functional above 56.7% productive rearrangements and segregating when the between-donor standard deviation exceeded 5%. A statistical classification framework was built to diagnose cytomegalovirus status from the catalog of TCR beta chain sequences. In a later analysis, TCR nucleotide sequences were compared against IMGT/GENE-DB human TR gene sequences so that V and J genes could be assigned. In a later analysis, CDR3 sequences and most-parsimonious VDJ recombination scenarios were assigned using the TCRdist pipeline. In a later analysis, each TCR beta chain was defined by its CDR3 amino acid sequence together with its V-gene family, and reads lacking a unique V-gene family were excluded. To address suspected cross-contamination and a sequencing artifact, a later analysis removed a few hundred highly shared, low-generation-probability nucleotide sequences. For each public chain, a later analysis derived a clonal expansion index from normalized ranks of inferred template counts within each repertoire. Generation probabilities in a later analysis came from a VDJ recombination model fitted to out-of-frame rearrangements, and those results were checked against IGoR. In a later analysis, TCR-TCR, TCR-HLA and TCR-CMV co-occurrence was scored with hypergeometric tests, and a repertoire-size bias correction was applied to TCR pairs. A later analysis estimated false discovery rates by permuting HLA or CMV assignments 20 times. In a later analysis, co-occurring TCRs were grouped using DBSCAN, with TCRdist sequence similarity added in when clustering inside HLA-allele-positive subsets. For co-occurrence clustering, repertoires with fewer than 30,000 or more than 120,000 public chains were excluded, along with a handful of repertoires with anomalous nucleotide sharing. Imported from immuneACCESS, the table was reduced by TCRdb to in-frame sequences with V and J called. These copies leave out some clones; in studies compared against another copy, an unresolved V gene accounts for under half, and the cause of the remainder is not known. V and J calls plus clone size are reproduced from that table; the DNA served to infer D and trimming. Recorded for this sample are more than 110,000 clones; about 78% of them occurred a single time. Of the sample, 2.8% falls within the top ten clones.

The specimen sequenced was PBMCs. The source of this sequence is a male donor in good health and CMV-seronegative.

The nucleotide sequence is TGTGCCAGCAGCGCCGGGACACCAAGTTACGAGCAGTACTTC. The encoded protein is CASSAGTPSYEQYF. The chain couples TRBV5-5 to TRBJ2-7; TRBD1 might be the D gene, on 6 matching bases. Taken from cysteine to phenylalanine, the CDR3 has 14 residues. The read is trimmed to its CDR3 DNA, 42 bases read in frame from base 1. Between the V and J ends, shortened by 4 bases and 4 bases respectively, the junction contains 15 bases. CDR1 and CDR2, per the germline V gene (reference sequence), are SGHKS and YYEKEE.